This T cell receptor beta chain was found in a study of T cell responses to AZD1222 COVID-19 vaccine. The overall study: Analyses pooled second doses at about 4 or about 12 weeks. Findings of the study overall: Increased Spike-specific TCR breadth and depth were observed after two AZD1222 doses. CD4 TCRs associated with vaccination spanned spike, dominating at 160-218 and 743-854. Donors were mostly white British, more females; clonal diversity possibly underestimated.

The CDR3 loop spans 12 amino acids. Trimming removed 4 bases at V and 6 bases at J, with 7 bases between. Germline V gene data show CDR1 as LGHDT and CDR2 as YNNKEL (reference sequence). TCRdb's copy holds only in-frame clones and misses some; the assay was immunoSEQ multiplex PCR. The data show about 54,000 clones, nearly 90% seen once. As to this clone: Its antigen is unidentified.

The chain is built from TRBV3-1 (or the pseudogene TRBV3-2) and TRBJ1-3; tentatively, D is TRBD1 (5 bases). Specimen: peripheral blood, collected on day 0 of AZD1222 vaccination. The receptor was derived from an adult in good health. CDR3 region: CASSLGENTIYF. CDR3 nucleotide sequence: TGTGCCAGCAGCCTGGGGGAAAACACCATATATTTT.